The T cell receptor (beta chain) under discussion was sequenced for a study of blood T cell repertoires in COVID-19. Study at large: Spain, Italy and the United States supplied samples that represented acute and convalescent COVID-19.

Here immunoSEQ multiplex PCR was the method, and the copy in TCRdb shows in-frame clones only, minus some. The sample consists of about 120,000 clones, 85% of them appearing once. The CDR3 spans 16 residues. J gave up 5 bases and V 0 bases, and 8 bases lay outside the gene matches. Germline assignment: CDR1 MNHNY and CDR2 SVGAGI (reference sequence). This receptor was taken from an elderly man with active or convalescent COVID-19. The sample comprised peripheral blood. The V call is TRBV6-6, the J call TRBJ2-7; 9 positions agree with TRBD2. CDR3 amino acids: CASSYSLAGGPDEQYF. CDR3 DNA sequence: TGTGCCAGCAGTTACTCACTCGCGGGGGGGCCGGACGAGCAGTACTTC.